This paragraph covers one T cell receptor (beta chain) sequence. Its matching antigen is unknown. The data stem from a study of cytomegalovirus exposure and HLA in healthy donors. Findings of the study overall: The study flagged roughly 160 TCR beta chains as cytomegalovirus-associated.

The table came from immunoSEQ multiplex PCR; TCRdb's copy has only in-frame clones and leaves some out. The sample lists approximately 240,000 clones, around 90% seen once, with 1% to 1.2% in the top ten. Trimming pared 3 bases from V and 3 bases from J, leaving 7 bases between. The CDR3 is 12 amino acids. Germline CDR1 is SGHDT and CDR2 is YYEEEE. This sequence joins TRBV5-6 and TRBJ2-7; D might be TRBD1 (6 bases). Sequencing was done on a sample of PBMCs. The sequence derives from a young woman in good health and CMV-seronegative. In nucleotides, the CDR3 is TGTGCCAGCAGCTCGACAGGCTACGAGCAGTACTTC. Translation gives CASSSTGYEQYF.